Listed below are T cell receptor beta chains from one sample, sequenced in a study of blood T cell repertoires in COVID-19. The assay was immunoSEQ multiplex PCR, and TCRdb's table has in-frame clones only and misses some. The table records about 300,000 clones, about nine tenths of them present only once. Sequencing was performed on PBMCs or T cells enriched from blood (not recorded which). These receptors all stem from a woman in her late teens or twenties who had recovered from COVID-19. The CDR3 runs from the conserved cysteine through the conserved F or W. A D gene is named only where the DNA matches it firmly. Rows may omit the clone size; those that give it use once, few, many or a size class.

v_call	j_call	clone_size	d_call	cdr3_aa	cdr3_nt
TRBV9	TRBJ1-1	.	TRBD1	CASSTQGDTEAFF	TGTGCCAGCAGCACGCAGGGGGACACTGAAGCTTTCTTT
TRBV5-4	TRBJ2-7	.	.	CASSFVQGSGSEQYF	TGTGCCAGCAGCTTTGTACAAGGGTCCGGGAGCGAGCAGTACTTC
TRBV25-1	TRBJ1-3	.	TRBD1	CASSALGTGPSGNTIYF	TGTGCCAGCAGTGCCTTGGGGACAGGACCCTCTGGAAACACCATATATTTT
TRBV5-8	TRBJ1-4	.	TRBD1	CASSLGTGGDNEKLFF	TGTGCCAGCAGCTTGGGGACAGGGGGCGATAATGAAAAACTGTTTTTT
TRBV29-1	TRBJ1-1	once	TRBD1	CSVTGGEAEAFF	TGCAGCGTTACAGGGGGCGAGGCTGAAGCTTTCTTT
TRBV28	TRBJ2-5	.	TRBD2	CASTPQVAGETQYF	TGTGCCAGCACCCCCCAGGTAGCGGGGGAGACCCAGTACTTC
TRBV5-4	TRBJ2-7	.	TRBD2	CASSIAGYEQYF	TGTGCCAGCAGCATAGCGGGATACGAGCAGTACTTC
TRBV5-1	TRBJ2-7	.	TRBD1	CASSLDNTGTGDEQYF	TGCGCCAGCAGCCTAGATAATACCGGGACAGGGGACGAGCAGTACTTC
TRBV2	TRBJ1-2	few	.	CASSGKGLGYGYTF	TGTGCCAGCAGTGGGAAGGGGTTAGGCTATGGCTACACCTTC
TRBV30	TRBJ1-2	few	.	CAWSPQWGDGYTF	TGTGCCTGGAGTCCCCAGTGGGGGGATGGCTACACCTTC
TRBV6-5	TRBJ1-2	.	.	CASSKQGRNYGYTF	TGTGCCAGCAGCAAACAGGGCCGAAACTATGGCTACACCTTC
TRBV24-1	TRBJ2-1	.	TRBD2	CATSTRTSGRTSSYNEQFF	TGTGCCACCAGTACCCGGACTAGCGGGAGGACCAGCTCCTACAATGAGCAGTTCTTC
TRBV28	TRBJ1-1	once	TRBD1	CASSLGTAQPAEAFF	TGTGCCAGCAGTCTGGGGACAGCCCAACCCGCTGAAGCTTTCTTT
TRBV28	TRBJ2-7	.	.	CASRRLYEQYF	TGTGCCAGCAGACGACTCTACGAGCAGTACTTC
TRBV6-4	TRBJ1-1	.	.	CASRRGEDTEAFF	TGTGCCAGCAGGCGGGGAGAGGACACTGAAGCTTTCTTT
TRBV7-2	TRBJ2-5	.	.	CASSWRWETQYF	TGTGCCAGCAGCTGGAGGTGGGAGACCCAGTACTTC
TRBV7-6	TRBJ2-5	.	.	CATQQFTGIQETQYF	TGTGCCACCCAGCAATTCACAGGGATTCAAGAGACCCAGTACTTC
TRBV10-3	TRBJ2-1	.	TRBD2	CAIRVAGEDYNEQFF	TGTGCCATCCGAGTAGCGGGAGAAGACTACAATGAGCAGTTCTTC
TRBV5-4	TRBJ2-5	.	TRBD2	CASSPGGTSGQETQYF	TGTGCCAGCAGTCCGGGGGGGACTAGCGGCCAAGAGACCCAGTACTTC
TRBV27	TRBJ2-2	.	.	CASRVGSLTGELFF	TGTGCCAGCAGGGTCGGGTCTCTGACCGGGGAGCTGTTTTTT
TRBV12-3/TRBV12-4	TRBJ1-2	once	.	CASRQGSYGYTF	TGTGCCAGCAGGCAGGGATCGTATGGCTACACCTTC
TRBV27	TRBJ2-2	once	.	CASSFGPRGNTGELFF	TGTGCCAGCAGTTTTGGCCCCCGAGGGAACACCGGGGAGCTGTTTTTT
TRBV4-2	TRBJ2-1	.	TRBD1	CASSQLTGVENYNEQFF	TGTGCCAGCAGCCAGCTGACAGGGGTCGAAAATTACAATGAGCAGTTCTTC
TRBV6-5	TRBJ1-1	.	.	CASIGGGTEAFF	TGTGCCAGCATCGGGGGAGGAACTGAAGCTTTCTTT
TRBV9	TRBJ2-2	.	.	CASSVAQGTRSFNANTGELFF	TGTGCCAGCAGCGTAGCTCAGGGTACCCGTTCCTTCAACGCGAACACCGGGGAGCTGTTTTTT
TRBV6-1	TRBJ1-6	once	.	CASSESYRYSPLHF	TGTGCCAGCAGTGAATCGTACAGATATTCACCCCTCCACTTT
TRBV4-2	TRBJ1-1	.	TRBD1	CASSPKITDGQGEGTEAFF	TGTGCCAGCAGCCCCAAGATTACCGACGGACAGGGGGAGGGGACTGAAGCTTTCTTT
TRBV6-1	TRBJ2-3	.	TRBD2	CASSESASGGIGTDTQYF	TGTGCCAGCAGTGAATCGGCTAGCGGGGGGATAGGCACAGATACGCAGTATTTT
TRBV10-2	TRBJ1-4	few	.	CASSLTNVNEKLFF	TGCGCCAGCAGTTTGACTAACGTTAATGAAAAACTGTTTTTT